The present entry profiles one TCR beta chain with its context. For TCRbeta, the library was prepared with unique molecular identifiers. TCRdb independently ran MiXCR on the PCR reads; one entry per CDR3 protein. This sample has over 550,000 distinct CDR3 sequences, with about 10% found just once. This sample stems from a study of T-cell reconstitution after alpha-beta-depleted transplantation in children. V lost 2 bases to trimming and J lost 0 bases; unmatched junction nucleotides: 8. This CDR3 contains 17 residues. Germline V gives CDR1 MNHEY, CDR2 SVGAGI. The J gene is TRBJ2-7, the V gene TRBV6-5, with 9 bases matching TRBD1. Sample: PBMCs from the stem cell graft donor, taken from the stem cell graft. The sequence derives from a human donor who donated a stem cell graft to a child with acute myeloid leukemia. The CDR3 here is CASSYRSGTGSSYEQYF. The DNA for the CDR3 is TGTGCCAGCAGTTACCGATCCGGGACAGGGAGCTCCTACGAGCAGTACTTC.